These T cell receptor beta chains were read from a single sample in a study of tumor-infiltrating T cells and Merkel cell polyomavirus. Repertoires were generated with immunoSEQ multiplex PCR, while TCRdb's copy carries only in-frame clones and drops some. The sample carries about 25,000 clones, about 85% recorded once. Sequencing was carried out using lymph node tissue. These receptors were collected from a man aged 50 to 60 with Merkel cell carcinoma. Each CDR3 is given with its conserved first and last residue. The D gene is left open where the match is weak. Clone size is shown for a subset of rows, as once, few, many or a class of expanded clone.

J gene,clone size,D gene,V gene,CDR3 protein,CDR3 DNA
TRBJ1-5,.,.,TRBV28,CASSPGGAPQPQHF,TGTGCCAGCAGTCCGGGTGGAGCACCCCAGCCCCAGCATTTT
TRBJ1-1,.,.,TRBV9,CASGGESGTNVANTEAFF,TGTGCCAGCGGGGGGGAATCTGGGACAAACGTTGCGAACACTGAAGCTTTCTTT
TRBJ2-6,.,TRBD1,TRBV10-3,CAISETGGSSGANVLTF,TGTGCCATCAGCGAGACAGGGGGGAGTTCTGGGGCCAACGTCCTGACTTTC
TRBJ1-1,.,TRBD1,TRBV23-1,CASSRRDRGYTEAFF,TGCGCCAGCAGCCGCAGGGACAGGGGGTATACTGAAGCTTTCTTT
TRBJ2-7,.,.,TRBV5-4,CASSVSGVYEQYF,TGTGCCAGCAGCGTTAGCGGAGTTTACGAGCAGTACTTC
TRBJ2-7,.,.,TRBV5-4,CASSLDRGTYEQYF,TGTGCCAGCAGCTTGGACCGAGGGACCTACGAGCAGTACTTC
TRBJ2-1,.,.,TRBV4-1,CASSRRDTYNEQFF,TGCGCCAGCAGCCGCCGGGACACTTACAATGAGCAGTTCTTC
TRBJ2-2,once,.,TRBV5-1,CASSLDPGTNTGELFF,TGCGCCAGCAGCTTGGATCCGGGAACTAACACCGGGGAGCTGTTTTTT
TRBJ2-5,.,TRBD2,TRBV4-2,CASSQGTSSQETQYF,TGTGCCAGCAGCCAAGGGACTAGCTCGCAAGAGACCCAGTACTTC
TRBJ1-6,.,TRBD1,TRBV15,CATSAGQRNSPLHF,TGTGCCACCAGTGCGGGACAGCGAAATTCACCCCTCCACTTT
TRBJ2-1,.,TRBD2,TRBV7-3,CASSATSGGREQFF,TGTGCCAGCAGCGCGACTAGCGGGGGCCGAGAGCAGTTCTTC
TRBJ2-7,.,.,TRBV2,CASVLRDTGYEQYF,TGTGCCAGCGTACTCCGGGACACCGGATACGAGCAGTACTTC
TRBJ2-5,.,TRBD1,TRBV7-6,CASSLGTGGRQETQYF,TGTGCCAGCAGCTTAGGGACAGGGGGCCGCCAAGAGACCCAGTACTTC
TRBJ2-2,.,TRBD2,TRBV11-2,CASSLSGGTSGISGELFF,TGTGCCAGCAGCTTAAGCGGAGGGACTAGTGGTATAAGTGGGGAGCTGTTTTTT
TRBJ2-2,.,TRBD1,TRBV7-9,CASSLSRGPDTGELFF,TGTGCCAGCAGCTTAAGCAGGGGGCCTGACACCGGGGAGCTGTTTTTT
TRBJ1-4,once,.,TRBV6-5,CASTRSGSTNEKLFF,TGTGCCAGCACCCGATCGGGGTCAACTAATGAAAAACTGTTTTTT
TRBJ2-1,.,.,TRBV18,CASSRWQRDEQFF,TGTGCCAGCTCCAGGTGGCAGAGGGATGAGCAGTTCTTC
TRBJ2-6,.,.,TRBV5-8,CASSVGGSGANVLTF,TGTGCCAGCAGCGTAGGGGGCTCTGGGGCCAACGTCCTGACTTTC
TRBJ1-2,.,.,TRBV4-3,CASSQDPSGVYSNYGYTF,TGCGCCAGCAGCCAAGATCCCTCAGGCGTTTACTCTAACTATGGCTACACCTTC
TRBJ1-2,once,.,TRBV2,CASSIRSHGYTF,TGTGCCAGCAGTATCCGCAGTCATGGCTACACCTTC
TRBJ1-3,.,TRBD1,TRBV30,CAWRALVAGGSAGNTIYF,TGTGCCTGGAGGGCACTCGTGGCAGGGGGCTCGGCTGGAAACACCATATATTTT
TRBJ2-5,.,TRBD1,TRBV7-2,CASSLGGQVPWKTQYF,TGTGCCAGCAGCTTAGGGGGACAGGTTCCTTGGAAGACCCAGTACTTC
TRBJ1-1,.,.,TRBV7-2,CASSFIGQPEAFF,TGTGCCAGCAGCTTCATTGGACAGCCAGAAGCTTTCTTT
TRBJ1-4,.,TRBD1,TRBV28,CASSRGGASEKLFF,TGTGCCAGCAGTAGAGGGGGCGCAAGTGAAAAACTGTTTTTT
TRBJ2-7,.,.,TRBV9,CASSVGKGVAYEQYF,TGTGCCAGCAGCGTAGGGAAAGGGGTAGCTTACGAGCAGTACTTC
TRBJ2-5,.,TRBD2,TRBV19,CASSIAGGRMGTQYF,TGTGCCAGTAGTATAGCGGGCGGGAGAATGGGGACCCAGTACTTC
TRBJ2-3,once,TRBD2,TRBV2,CASSEEPSGGATDTQYF,TGTGCCAGCAGTGAAGAACCTAGCGGGGGGGCGACAGATACGCAGTATTTT
TRBJ2-1,once,.,TRBV7-2,CASSLARGWNEQFF,TGTGCCAGCAGCTTAGCGAGGGGGTGGAATGAGCAGTTCTTC
TRBJ2-3,.,.,TRBV27,CASSPWTLRVTDTQYF,TGTGCCAGCAGCCCGTGGACATTAAGGGTCACAGATACGCAGTATTTT
TRBJ2-2,medium-sized,TRBD2,TRBV15,CATGRLAGLTGELFF,TGTGCCACCGGGCGGCTAGCGGGCTTAACCGGGGAGCTGTTTTTT
TRBJ2-3,.,.,TRBV7-3,CASSLDRGGDTQYF,TGTGCCAGCAGCTTAGATAGGGGGGGAGATACGCAGTATTTT
TRBJ2-7,.,.,TRBV9,CASTLDSAGNEQYF,TGTGCCAGCACCCTTGACAGCGCCGGCAACGAGCAGTACTTC
TRBJ1-2,.,.,TRBV28,CASSTYFGGGYTF,TGTGCCAGCAGCACCTATTTCGGGGGTGGCTACACCTTC
TRBJ1-1,.,.,TRBV5-1,CASSLGTNTEAFF,TGCGCCAGCAGCCTTGGGACAAACACTGAAGCTTTCTTT
TRBJ2-2,.,TRBD2,TRBV11-3,CASSLAGGNTGELFF,TGTGCCAGCAGCTTAGCGGGAGGAAACACCGGGGAGCTGTTTTTT
TRBJ1-1,few,.,TRBV4-2,CASSQVRGTEAFF,TGTGCCAGCAGCCAAGTCCGGGGCACTGAAGCTTTCTTT
TRBJ2-7,.,TRBD2,TRBV2,CASISLAGAFYEQYF,TGTGCCAGCATCTCTCTAGCGGGGGCCTTCTACGAGCAGTACTTC
TRBJ2-7,.,.,TRBV6-5,CASSYDWIVYEQYF,TGTGCCAGCAGTTACGACTGGATCGTCTACGAGCAGTACTTC
TRBJ1-4,.,.,TRBV9,CASSLTGRTNEKLFF,TGTGCCAGCAGCCTCACAGGGCGAACTAATGAAAAACTGTTTTTT
TRBJ1-5,.,.,TRBV7-9,CASSPGANSNQPQHF,TGTGCCAGCAGCCCCGGAGCAAATAGCAATCAGCCCCAGCATTTT
TRBJ1-2,.,.,TRBV29-1,CSVTGTGYGYTF,TGCAGCGTCACCGGGACTGGGTATGGCTACACCTTC
TRBJ2-3,.,.,TRBV19,CASRNSRSRADTQYF,TGTGCCAGTCGCAATAGCAGATCCCGTGCAGATACGCAGTATTTT
TRBJ2-7,.,TRBD1,TRBV6-5,CASSYGVSDRRNEQYF,TGTGCCAGCAGTTACGGGGTCTCGGACAGGAGGAACGAGCAGTACTTC
TRBJ1-3,.,.,TRBV7-3,CASSLGAEAGNTIYF,TGTGCCAGCAGCTTAGGCGCGGAGGCTGGAAACACCATATATTTT
TRBJ2-1,.,.,TRBV18,CASSPPPTGNEQFF,TGTGCCAGCTCACCCCCCCCGACAGGCAATGAGCAGTTCTTC
TRBJ2-1,.,TRBD2,TRBV5-1,CATSGTSGTEAYNEQFF,TGCGCCACCAGCGGGACTAGCGGGACTGAGGCCTACAATGAGCAGTTCTTC
TRBJ2-5,.,TRBD2,TRBV5-4,CASSLGTSGTQTQYF,TGTGCCAGCAGCCTGGGGACTAGCGGGACGCAGACCCAGTACTTC
TRBJ2-3,.,TRBD1,TRBV7-9,CASSITDRGTDTQYF,TGTGCCAGCAGCATAACGGACAGGGGGACCGATACGCAGTATTTT
TRBJ1-5,.,.,TRBV18,CASSPLGASGYYSNQPQHF,TGTGCCAGCTCACCCCTGGGAGCCTCGGGATATTATAGCAATCAGCCCCAGCATTTT
TRBJ2-7,.,TRBD1,TRBV2,CASGTGKRYEQYF,TGTGCCAGCGGGACAGGAAAGAGATACGAGCAGTACTTC
TRBJ2-7,.,.,TRBV18,CASSTNTYEQYF,TGTGCCAGCTCAACTAATACCTACGAGCAGTACTTC
TRBJ1-4,once,TRBD1,TRBV28,CASSVTDRGEKLFF,TGTGCCAGCAGTGTAACGGACAGGGGTGAAAAACTGTTTTTT
TRBJ2-4,.,.,TRBV12-5,CASGLPSDPSRGKNIQYF,TGTGCTAGTGGTTTGCCCTCTGACCCCTCCCGGGGAAAAAACATTCAGTACTTC
TRBJ1-2,.,TRBD1,TRBV6-6,CASSRRDREAHYGYTF,TGTGCCAGCAGTCGCCGGGACAGGGAGGCCCACTATGGCTACACCTTC
TRBJ2-2,.,.,TRBV28,CASQNTGELFF,TGTGCCAGTCAGAACACCGGGGAGCTGTTTTTT
TRBJ2-7,.,.,TRBV6-5,CASSYLADFPYEQYF,TGTGCCAGCAGTTACTTGGCCGATTTTCCCTACGAGCAGTACTTC
TRBJ2-5,.,.,TRBV10-3,CAIRIQGRETQYF,TGTGCCATCAGGATACAGGGAAGAGAGACCCAGTACTTC
TRBJ2-3,.,TRBD2,TRBV7-3,CASSLGVGTSGDGGTQYF,TGTGCCAGCAGCTTAGGAGTTGGGACTAGCGGGGACGGTGGTACGCAGTATTTT
TRBJ2-2,.,.,TRBV23-1,CASSRGKVGELFF,TGCGCCAGCAGTCGCGGGAAGGTCGGGGAGCTGTTTTTT